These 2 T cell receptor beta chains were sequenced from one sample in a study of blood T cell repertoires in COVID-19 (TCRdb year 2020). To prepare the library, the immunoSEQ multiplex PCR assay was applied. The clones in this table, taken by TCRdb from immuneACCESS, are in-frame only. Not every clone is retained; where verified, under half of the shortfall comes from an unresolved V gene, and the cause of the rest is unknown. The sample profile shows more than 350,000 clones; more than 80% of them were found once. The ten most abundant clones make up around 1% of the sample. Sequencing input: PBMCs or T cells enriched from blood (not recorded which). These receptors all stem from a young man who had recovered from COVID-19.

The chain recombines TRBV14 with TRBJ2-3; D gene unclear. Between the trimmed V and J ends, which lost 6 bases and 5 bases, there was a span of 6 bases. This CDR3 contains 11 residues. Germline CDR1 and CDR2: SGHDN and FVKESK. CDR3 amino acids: CASSSGDTQYF. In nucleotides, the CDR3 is TGTGCCAGCAGTTCGGGAGATACGCAGTATTTT. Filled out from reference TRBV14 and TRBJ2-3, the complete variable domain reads EAGVTQFPSHSVIEKGQTVTLRCDPISGHDNLYWYRRVMGKEIKFLLHFVKESKQDESGMPNNRFLAERTGGTYSTLKVQPAELEDSGVYFCASSSGDTQYFGPGTRLTVL.

The CDR3 DNA reads TGTGCCAGCAGTTTGAATCAGAGACTCAATCAGCCCCAGCATTTT. Translated: CASSLNQRLNQPQHF. The V gene is TRBV6-1, the J gene TRBJ1-5; D is unclear. V shed 5 bases and J shed 3 bases, with 14 bases lying between them. Germline V CDR1 and CDR2: MNHNS, SASEGT. CDR3 length: 15 residues.